These T cell receptor beta chains were read from a single sample in a study of blood T cell repertoires in COVID-19. Libraries were prepared by immunoSEQ multiplex PCR; TCRdb keeps only in-frame clonotypes and omits some of them. The sample holds some 120,000 clones; around 89% are singletons and the top ten take approximately 20%. Source material: peripheral blood. The receptors were sampled from a human donor with acute or convalescent COVID-19. The donor label of this sample is uncertain. Both conserved end residues are part of each CDR3. Each record gives: CDR3 DNA, CDR3 protein, clone size, J gene, D gene, V gene. The D gene is left open where the match is weak. The size entry is marked missing in some rows and otherwise reads once, few, many or a size class.

cdr3_nt: TGCGCCAGCAGCTTGGATGGACAGGGAGGCTACACCTTC
cdr3_aa: CASSLDGQGGYTF
clone_size: -
j_call: TRBJ1-2
d_call: TRBD1
v_call: TRBV5-1

cdr3_nt: TGCGCCAGCAGCTTAAGTCCGGGGGGGGCTCAGCCCCAGCATTTT
cdr3_aa: CASSLSPGGAQPQHF
clone_size: -
j_call: TRBJ1-5
d_call: -
v_call: TRBV5-1

cdr3_nt: TGTGCCAGCAACAAGACTAGCGGGAGGATCAATGAGCAGTTCTTC
cdr3_aa: CASNKTSGRINEQFF
clone_size: -
j_call: TRBJ2-1
d_call: -
v_call: TRBV21-1

cdr3_nt: TGCGCCAGCAAAGACGGGTACGGGACAGGGCTGAACACTGAAGCTTTCTTT
cdr3_aa: CASKDGYGTGLNTEAFF
clone_size: -
j_call: TRBJ1-1
d_call: TRBD1
v_call: TRBV5-1

cdr3_nt: TGTGCCATCAGTGGGACTAGTATAACCTACAATGAGCAGTTCTTC
cdr3_aa: CAISGTSITYNEQFF
clone_size: -
j_call: TRBJ2-1
d_call: TRBD2
v_call: TRBV10-3

cdr3_nt: TGTGCCAGCAGCTTCGGAATCAACCGACAGGGGCAAGAGACCCAGTACTTC
cdr3_aa: CASSFGINRQGQETQYF
clone_size: -
j_call: TRBJ2-5
d_call: TRBD1
v_call: TRBV5-6

cdr3_nt: TGTGCCAGCAGGCAACACGGGGGGGCCAACGAGCAGTACTTC
cdr3_aa: CASRQHGGANEQYF
clone_size: once
j_call: TRBJ2-7
d_call: TRBD2
v_call: TRBV28

cdr3_nt: TGTGCCAGCATCAGACAGGGATATGGCTACACCTTC
cdr3_aa: CASIRQGYGYTF
clone_size: -
j_call: TRBJ1-2
d_call: TRBD1
v_call: TRBV7-9

cdr3_nt: TGCGCCAGCAGCTTGGGGAAGGGACTACCGGCAGAGACCCAGTACTTC
cdr3_aa: CASSLGKGLPAETQYF
clone_size: once
j_call: TRBJ2-5
d_call: TRBD2
v_call: TRBV5-1

cdr3_nt: TGTGCCAGCAGCCAAGGCGGTCGGGGGTTATCCGAGCAGTACTTC
cdr3_aa: CASSQGGRGLSEQYF
clone_size: once
j_call: TRBJ2-7
d_call: -
v_call: TRBV3-1/TRBV3-2

cdr3_nt: TGTGCCAGTAGTCCCGTGACTACGCAACGGGTTTCACCCCTCCACTTT
cdr3_aa: CASSPVTTQRVSPLHF
clone_size: -
j_call: TRBJ1-6
d_call: -
v_call: TRBV19

cdr3_nt: TGTGCCAGCAGCTTAGGAGATGGGCCGCTCTATGGCTACACCTTC
cdr3_aa: CASSLGDGPLYGYTF
clone_size: -
j_call: TRBJ1-2
d_call: -
v_call: TRBV7-2

cdr3_nt: TGTGCCAGCAGCCACAATATAGATACGCAGTATTTT
cdr3_aa: CASSHNIDTQYF
clone_size: -
j_call: TRBJ2-3
d_call: -
v_call: TRBV6-6

cdr3_nt: TGTGCCAGCAGCCCAGGGTCTTGGGGTAACTATGGCTACACCTTC
cdr3_aa: CASSPGSWGNYGYTF
clone_size: -
j_call: TRBJ1-2
d_call: -
v_call: TRBV3-1/TRBV3-2

cdr3_nt: TGTGCCAGCAATGACAGGGGGCTGGGGAACACTGAAGCTTTCTTT
cdr3_aa: CASNDRGLGNTEAFF
clone_size: -
j_call: TRBJ1-1
d_call: TRBD1
v_call: TRBV28

cdr3_nt: TGTGCCAGTAGTACCCTAGGACAGGGGGGGGAACAGCCCCAGCATTTT
cdr3_aa: CASSTLGQGGEQPQHF
clone_size: -
j_call: TRBJ1-5
d_call: TRBD1
v_call: TRBV19

cdr3_nt: TGTGCCAGCAGTTACTCGCCCCTGGCGGACAGTGAAGCTTTCTTT
cdr3_aa: CASSYSPLADSEAFF
clone_size: -
j_call: TRBJ1-1
d_call: -
v_call: TRBV6-5

cdr3_nt: TGTGCCAGCAGATCCACAGGGACGGGATACTCTGGAAACACCATATATTTT
cdr3_aa: CASRSTGTGYSGNTIYF
clone_size: -
j_call: TRBJ1-3
d_call: -
v_call: TRBV28

cdr3_nt: TGTGCCAGCAGCTTAGGGGCACTAGCGGGTTCCCAAGAGACCCAGTACTTC
cdr3_aa: CASSLGALAGSQETQYF
clone_size: -
j_call: TRBJ2-5
d_call: TRBD2
v_call: TRBV7-6

cdr3_nt: TGTGCCAGCAGTCCAAGGACAGGGAACCTCTTCGACTATGGCTACACCTTC
cdr3_aa: CASSPRTGNLFDYGYTF
clone_size: few
j_call: TRBJ1-2
d_call: TRBD1
v_call: TRBV27